The rows below give T cell receptor beta chains drawn from one sample of a study of control samples from healthy donors and cancer patients. Sequencing was performed with immunoSEQ multiplex PCR; in TCRdb, only in-frame clones are kept and a portion is missing. The sample carries approximately 160,000 clones, more than 85% recorded once. Sequenced sample: blood. Receptor source: a woman aged 40 to 55 in good health. CDR3s include the opening cysteine and the closing phenylalanine or tryptophan. Each record gives: J gene, V gene, D gene, clone size, CDR3 DNA, CDR3 protein. The D gene is left open where the match is weak. Size is omitted from some rows. Given values are once, few, many or a class for expanded clones.

j_call: TRBJ2-3; v_call: TRBV7-9; d_call: TRBD1; clone_size: -; cdr3_nt: TGTGCCAGCAGCTCGCGGACAGGGAGCACAGATACGCAGTATTTT; cdr3_aa: CASSSRTGSTDTQYF
j_call: TRBJ1-1; v_call: TRBV5-1; d_call: -; clone_size: -; cdr3_nt: TGCGCCAGCAGCTACGGACTGGGAGGCACTGAAGCTTTCTTT; cdr3_aa: CASSYGLGGTEAFF
j_call: TRBJ2-5; v_call: TRBV18; d_call: TRBD1; clone_size: once; cdr3_nt: TGTGCCAGCTCACCAGAGACAGGGGAAGAGACCCAGTACTTC; cdr3_aa: CASSPETGEETQYF
j_call: TRBJ1-1; v_call: TRBV6-1; d_call: -; clone_size: -; cdr3_nt: TGTGCCAGCAGTGCCCCAGAACAGGGATTGAACACTGAAGCTTTCTTT; cdr3_aa: CASSAPEQGLNTEAFF
j_call: TRBJ1-1; v_call: TRBV5-6; d_call: -; clone_size: -; cdr3_nt: TGTGCCAGCAGCCGCCGGGGTCCTGCCACTGAAGCTTTCTTT; cdr3_aa: CASSRRGPATEAFF
j_call: TRBJ1-2; v_call: TRBV4-1; d_call: TRBD1; clone_size: -; cdr3_nt: TGCGCCAGCAGCCAGGAGCCCGGACAGGACCACTATGGCTACACCTTC; cdr3_aa: CASSQEPGQDHYGYTF
j_call: TRBJ1-6; v_call: TRBV10-3; d_call: -; clone_size: -; cdr3_nt: TGTGCCACCACTCGCGAGTCAGGGGATTATAATTCACCCCTCCACTTT; cdr3_aa: CATTRESGDYNSPLHF
j_call: TRBJ2-2; v_call: TRBV5-1; d_call: -; clone_size: -; cdr3_nt: TGCGCCAGCAGCTTGGAGGAGACCGGGGAGCTGTTTTTT; cdr3_aa: CASSLEETGELFF
j_call: TRBJ1-2; v_call: TRBV13; d_call: -; clone_size: -; cdr3_nt: TGTGCCAGCAGCTTAGACGGGGGGCGCGACTATGGCTACACCTTC; cdr3_aa: CASSLDGGRDYGYTF
j_call: TRBJ1-5; v_call: TRBV9; d_call: TRBD1; clone_size: -; cdr3_nt: TGTGCCAGCAGCGCAAATGACAGGGGGAATCAGCCCCAGCATTTT; cdr3_aa: CASSANDRGNQPQHF
j_call: TRBJ1-2; v_call: TRBV2; d_call: -; clone_size: -; cdr3_nt: TGTGCCAGCAGTGAAGGCCTCTATGGCTACACCTTC; cdr3_aa: CASSEGLYGYTF
j_call: TRBJ2-7; v_call: TRBV2; d_call: -; clone_size: once; cdr3_nt: TGTGCCAGCAGTGAAGCTAGAGACGGCTCCTACGAGCAGTACTTC; cdr3_aa: CASSEARDGSYEQYF
j_call: TRBJ2-2; v_call: TRBV18; d_call: TRBD1; clone_size: -; cdr3_nt: TGTGCCAGCTCAAGGACAGGGGACACCGGGGAGCTGTTTTTT; cdr3_aa: CASSRTGDTGELFF
j_call: TRBJ1-6; v_call: TRBV2; d_call: -; clone_size: -; cdr3_nt: TGTGCCATCCGCGGGGCGGCTAATTCACCCCTCCACTTT; cdr3_aa: CAIRGAANSPLHF
j_call: TRBJ2-5; v_call: TRBV29-1; d_call: -; clone_size: -; cdr3_nt: TGCAGCGCCAGGACTTCGGGGGAGACCCAGTACTTC; cdr3_aa: CSARTSGETQYF
j_call: TRBJ1-1; v_call: TRBV5-6; d_call: -; clone_size: -; cdr3_nt: TGTGCCAGCAGCCTACAACCAGCGATGAACACTGAAGCTTTCTTT; cdr3_aa: CASSLQPAMNTEAFF
j_call: TRBJ1-2; v_call: TRBV27; d_call: -; clone_size: -; cdr3_nt: TGTGCCAGCAGTTCTGGGGGCGGCTATGGCTACACCTTC; cdr3_aa: CASSSGGGYGYTF
j_call: TRBJ1-4; v_call: TRBV19; d_call: -; clone_size: -; cdr3_nt: TGTGCCAGTAGTACCGGAACAACTAATGAAAAACTGTTTTTT; cdr3_aa: CASSTGTTNEKLFF
j_call: TRBJ1-6; v_call: TRBV7-6; d_call: TRBD1; clone_size: -; cdr3_nt: TGTGCCAGCAGCTTAGAGGGACAGGGGCGGGCACCCCTCCACTTT; cdr3_aa: CASSLEGQGRAPLHF
j_call: TRBJ2-5; v_call: TRBV4-1; d_call: TRBD2; clone_size: -; cdr3_nt: TGCGCCAGCAGCCAATTTACTAGCGGGGCCTCAGGGGGCGGAACCCAGTACTTC; cdr3_aa: CASSQFTSGASGGGTQYF
j_call: TRBJ2-7; v_call: TRBV30; d_call: -; clone_size: -; cdr3_nt: TGTGCCTGGAGTAATCCGGGACTTCCCAAGGACGAGCAGTACTTC; cdr3_aa: CAWSNPGLPKDEQYF
j_call: TRBJ2-7; v_call: TRBV7-9; d_call: TRBD2; clone_size: once; cdr3_nt: TGTGCCAGCAGTTCGGGACTAGCGGGGTACGAGCAGTACTTC; cdr3_aa: CASSSGLAGYEQYF
j_call: TRBJ2-3; v_call: TRBV9; d_call: TRBD1; clone_size: -; cdr3_nt: TGTGCCAGCAGCTTGAGGCTAGGGACAGGGGCAACTCCAGATACGCAGTATTTT; cdr3_aa: CASSLRLGTGATPDTQYF
j_call: TRBJ1-3; v_call: TRBV3-1/TRBV3-2; d_call: -; clone_size: -; cdr3_nt: TGTGCCAGCAGCCGTGGTCAGGGGCCCTACTCTGGAAACACCATATATTTT; cdr3_aa: CASSRGQGPYSGNTIYF
j_call: TRBJ1-4; v_call: TRBV7-6; d_call: TRBD1; clone_size: -; cdr3_nt: TGTGCCAGCAGCTTGGACAGGTCTAATGAAAAACTGTTTTTT; cdr3_aa: CASSLDRSNEKLFF
j_call: TRBJ1-3; v_call: TRBV2; d_call: TRBD1; clone_size: -; cdr3_nt: TGTGCCAGCAGCAGTAGGACAGGCCCGGGGGGAAACACCATATATTTT; cdr3_aa: CASSSRTGPGGNTIYF
j_call: TRBJ1-2; v_call: TRBV5-6; d_call: -; clone_size: -; cdr3_nt: TGTGCCAGCAGTTTTGGAATGCGAGGCTACACCTTC; cdr3_aa: CASSFGMRGYTF
j_call: TRBJ2-2; v_call: TRBV6-2/TRBV6-3; d_call: TRBD1; clone_size: -; cdr3_nt: TGTGCCAGCAGTTTTACGTCCGGGACAGGGGGCACCGGGGAGCTGTTTTTT; cdr3_aa: CASSFTSGTGGTGELFF
j_call: TRBJ2-7; v_call: TRBV3-1/TRBV3-2; d_call: TRBD1; clone_size: -; cdr3_nt: TGTGCCAGCAGCCATATGGGACAGGGTCTTTCGGAGCAGTACTTC; cdr3_aa: CASSHMGQGLSEQYF
j_call: TRBJ2-7; v_call: TRBV6-1; d_call: TRBD1; clone_size: -; cdr3_nt: TGTGCCAGCAGTGAAGCCGGGACAGCCTACGAGCAGTACTTC; cdr3_aa: CASSEAGTAYEQYF
j_call: TRBJ2-1; v_call: TRBV21-1; d_call: -; clone_size: -; cdr3_nt: TGTGCCAGCAGCAAAGTGGACCACAGGGGATGCTCCTACAATGAGCAGTTCTTC; cdr3_aa: CASSKVDHRGCSYNEQFF
j_call: TRBJ2-2; v_call: TRBV7-2; d_call: TRBD2; clone_size: -; cdr3_nt: TGTGCCAGCAGCTTACTCGGACTAGTAGCCGGGGAGCTGTTTTTT; cdr3_aa: CASSLLGLVAGELFF
j_call: TRBJ2-1; v_call: TRBV19; d_call: -; clone_size: -; cdr3_nt: TGTGCCAGTAGTATAGGTAATGAGCAGTTCTTC; cdr3_aa: CASSIGNEQFF
j_call: TRBJ1-1; v_call: TRBV6-5; d_call: -; clone_size: -; cdr3_nt: TGTGCCGCCGGTTTTGCTGGGGCCGCTTTCTTT; cdr3_aa: CAAGFAGAAFF
j_call: TRBJ1-1; v_call: TRBV6-6; d_call: -; clone_size: -; cdr3_nt: TGTGCCAGCTCATTGGGGGTAGTAACTGAAGCTTTCTTT; cdr3_aa: CASSLGVVTEAFF
j_call: TRBJ2-7; v_call: TRBV5-3; d_call: -; clone_size: -; cdr3_nt: TGTGCCAGAAGCCCCACGAGGTCCTACGAGCAGTACTTC; cdr3_aa: CARSPTRSYEQYF
j_call: TRBJ1-4; v_call: TRBV10-3; d_call: -; clone_size: -; cdr3_nt: TGTGCCATCAGTGAAGGGCCCTCGACGGGAGGGGGTGAAAAACTGTTTTTT; cdr3_aa: CAISEGPSTGGGEKLFF
j_call: TRBJ2-5; v_call: TRBV18; d_call: -; clone_size: -; cdr3_nt: TGTGCCAGCTCAGAACAGGAAGAGACCCAGTACTTC; cdr3_aa: CASSEQEETQYF
j_call: TRBJ2-3; v_call: TRBV19; d_call: -; clone_size: -; cdr3_nt: TGTGCCAGTAACCGGGGATCGGGCTGGGCTTCAGATACGCAGTATTTT; cdr3_aa: CASNRGSGWASDTQYF
j_call: TRBJ2-7; v_call: TRBV6-5; d_call: TRBD1; clone_size: -; cdr3_nt: TGTGCCAGCAGTTACGGACAGGGACGGTCCTACGAGCAGTACTTC; cdr3_aa: CASSYGQGRSYEQYF
j_call: TRBJ1-1; v_call: TRBV7-2; d_call: -; clone_size: -; cdr3_nt: TGTGCCAGCAGCTTAAGAGTGGGTTTTCCTGAAGCTTTCTTT; cdr3_aa: CASSLRVGFPEAFF
j_call: TRBJ2-2; v_call: TRBV2; d_call: TRBD2; clone_size: -; cdr3_nt: TGTGCCAGCAGTGTTGGCGGGGGGGCGAGGTTGAGCACCGGGGAGCTGTTTTTT; cdr3_aa: CASSVGGGARLSTGELFF
j_call: TRBJ2-1; v_call: TRBV10-3; d_call: TRBD2; clone_size: -; cdr3_nt: TGTGCCATCAGTGATAGCGGGGGCCGCTACAATGAGCAGTTCTTC; cdr3_aa: CAISDSGGRYNEQFF
j_call: TRBJ1-1; v_call: TRBV12-3/TRBV12-4; d_call: -; clone_size: -; cdr3_nt: TGTGCCAGCAGTTTCGCGGGACAAACTGAAGCTTTCTTT; cdr3_aa: CASSFAGQTEAFF
j_call: TRBJ1-2; v_call: TRBV15; d_call: -; clone_size: few; cdr3_nt: TGTGCCACCAGCAGAGAGAAAGGGGTGAACTATGGCTACACCTTC; cdr3_aa: CATSREKGVNYGYTF
j_call: TRBJ2-2; v_call: TRBV25-1; d_call: -; clone_size: -; cdr3_nt: TGTGCCAGCAGTGAGTCTGGGGGCACCGGGGAGCTGTTTTTT; cdr3_aa: CASSESGGTGELFF
j_call: TRBJ2-5; v_call: TRBV9; d_call: -; clone_size: -; cdr3_nt: TGTGCCAGCAGCGTAGAGGACATACCTCAAGAGACCCAGTACTTC; cdr3_aa: CASSVEDIPQETQYF
j_call: TRBJ2-7; v_call: TRBV5-1; d_call: -; clone_size: -; cdr3_nt: TGCGCCAGCAGCTCCTCGGATTATTGGCGAACTTACGAGCAGTACTTC; cdr3_aa: CASSSSDYWRTYEQYF
j_call: TRBJ2-2; v_call: TRBV5-6; d_call: -; clone_size: -; cdr3_nt: TGTGCCAGCAGCCGAGGGGGCACCGGGGAGCTGTTTTTT; cdr3_aa: CASSRGGTGELFF
j_call: TRBJ2-1; v_call: TRBV3-1/TRBV3-2; d_call: TRBD1; clone_size: -; cdr3_nt: TGTGCCAGCAGCCTGGGACAGGGGGTCGGCAATGAGCAGTTCTTC; cdr3_aa: CASSLGQGVGNEQFF
j_call: TRBJ1-2; v_call: TRBV4-1; d_call: TRBD1; clone_size: -; cdr3_nt: TGCGCCAGCAGCCGCCCGGGACAGGTAGGGGGCTACACCTTC; cdr3_aa: CASSRPGQVGGYTF
j_call: TRBJ1-5; v_call: TRBV6-5; d_call: -; clone_size: few; cdr3_nt: TGTGCCAGCTCTACTGGGCCGAATCAGCCCCAGCATTTT; cdr3_aa: CASSTGPNQPQHF
j_call: TRBJ1-1; v_call: TRBV4-1; d_call: -; clone_size: -; cdr3_nt: TGCGCCAGCAGCCGCAAGGGAGGCATGAACACTGAAGCTTTCTTT; cdr3_aa: CASSRKGGMNTEAFF
j_call: TRBJ2-1; v_call: TRBV6-5; d_call: -; clone_size: -; cdr3_nt: TGTGCCGTAGGGGCGTCCGTACTCAATGAGCAGTTCTTC; cdr3_aa: CAVGASVLNEQFF
j_call: TRBJ2-2; v_call: TRBV3-1/TRBV3-2; d_call: -; clone_size: -; cdr3_nt: TGTGCCAGCAGCCAAGAAATAGAGGCCAGTAACACCGGGGAGCTGTTTTTT; cdr3_aa: CASSQEIEASNTGELFF
j_call: TRBJ2-3; v_call: TRBV25-1; d_call: TRBD2; clone_size: once; cdr3_nt: TGTGCCAGCAGTGAAACCACTAGCGGGGGTGCAGATACGCAGTATTTT; cdr3_aa: CASSETTSGGADTQYF
j_call: TRBJ1-3; v_call: TRBV6-5; d_call: TRBD1; clone_size: -; cdr3_nt: TGTGCCAGCAGGGATACAGGGGCCTCTGGAAACACCATATATTTT; cdr3_aa: CASRDTGASGNTIYF
j_call: TRBJ1-1; v_call: TRBV11-2; d_call: TRBD1; clone_size: -; cdr3_nt: TGTGCCAGCAGCTTAGTAGGACAGGGTTGGACTGAAGCTTTCTTT; cdr3_aa: CASSLVGQGWTEAFF
j_call: TRBJ1-1; v_call: TRBV19; d_call: -; clone_size: few; cdr3_nt: TGTGCCAGTAGTCCAACCAGGGAGTACACTGAAGCTTTCTTT; cdr3_aa: CASSPTREYTEAFF